Presented here are 6 T cell receptor beta chains from one specimen sequenced in a study of T-cell reconstitution after alpha-beta-depleted transplantation in children. Unique molecular identifiers were used to barcode this TCRbeta library. TCRdb reprocessed the PCR reads via MiXCR and lists one record per CDR3 protein. Of roughly 500,000 distinct CDR3 sequences listed, about 10% were seen once; the top ten hold about 2.1%. The source material was PBMCs, sampled before TCRalphabeta/CD19-depleted stem cell transplant. The origin of the receptors is a child aged 2 to 9 with inherited bone marrow failure, due to receive a stem cell transplant.

This clonotype was detected ten times or more. The CDR3 reads CATSARGGYNEQFF. The DNA of the CDR3 is TGTGCCACCAGTGCTCGTGGTGGGTACAATGAGCAGTTCTTC. The chain carries TRBV24-1 and TRBJ2-1; D not resolved. Trimming shortened V by 5 bases and J by 4 bases, and 11 bases separated the two germline ends. The germline CDR1 and CDR2 sequences are KGHDR and SFDVKD. This CDR3 contains 14 residues.

This clonotype was counted at least ten times. The rearrangement joins TRBV3-1 to TRBJ2-1; 7 positions match TRBD2. The CDR3 has 13 amino acids. V lost 3 bases, J lost 7 bases, and 3 bases stayed unmatched. CDR1 LGHDT and CDR2 YNNKEL come from the germline V gene (reference sequence). Written as DNA, the CDR3 is TGTGCCAGCAGCCATCCACTAGCGAATGAGCAGTTCTTC. As protein: CASSHPLANEQFF.

Many counts were recorded for this clonotype. V gene TRBV4-3 combines with J gene TRBJ2-1; maybe TRBD2 (6 bases). Germline V gene lookup returns CDR1 LGHNA and CDR2 YSLEER. The CDR3 runs to 16 residues. The V gene lost 6 bases and the J gene lost 4 bases, with 19 bases spanning the gap. CDR3 nucleotide sequence: TGCGCCAGCAGTCCGGGACTCCGGACTAATTACAATGAGCAGTTCTTC. Encoded protein: CASSPGLRTNYNEQFF.

This clonotype showed up just a few times. V is TRBV7-9 and J is TRBJ1-2, with D unclear. CDR3 length: 14 amino acids. Germline V gene data show CDR1 as SEHNR and CDR2 as FQNEAQ (reference sequence). V was shortened by 1 base and J by 8 bases, with 14 bases between the two germline ends. CDR3 nucleotides: TGTGCCAGCAGCTTAGTTACCGGCGAACGCGGCTACACCTTC. This sequence encodes CASSLVTGERGYTF.

This clonotype has at least ten counts. The chain links TRBV20-1 to TRBJ2-1; unclear D gene. V was pared by 3 bases and J by 3 bases, with 9 bases between. The CDR3 consists of 13 residues. In germline, CDR1 is DFQATT, CDR2 SNEGSKA (reference sequence). The CDR3 reads CSARTGYYNEQFF. The DNA of the CDR3 is TGCAGTGCTAGGACGGGCTACTACAATGAGCAGTTCTTC.

This clonotype was detected only a few times. The V call is TRBV3-1, the J call TRBJ1-2, with D possibly being TRBD1 (6 bases). Between the trimmed V and J ends, which lost 4 bases and 6 bases, there was a span of 12 bases. Germline V gives CDR1 LGHDT, CDR2 YNNKEL (reference sequence). This CDR3 is built from 13 residues. The CDR3 sequence is CASSLGGYDGYTF. CDR3 DNA sequence: TGTGCCAGCAGCCTAGGGGGGTACGATGGCTACACCTTC.